This section outlines one T cell receptor beta chain sequence together with its context. The authors made TCR cDNA by 5'RACE template switching, adding a universal primer site and UMIs. TCRdb re-called the 5' RACE reads through MiXCR, storing one row per CDR3 protein. Among under 200,000 distinct CDR3 sequences listed, about 7% were seen once. The data derive from a study of T cells after yellow fever vaccination. CDR3 length: 14 amino acids. The source of this sequence is a man aged 18 to 30 who received the YFV17D yellow fever vaccine. Sequencing was performed on CD4+ T cells sorted from PBMCs, taken about 5 days after the first yellow fever vaccination. The genes are TRBV12-1 and TRBJ1-5; whether TRBD1, the table's D call, matches the DNA was not checked. TRBV12-1 is marked as a pseudogene. The CDR3 coding sequence is TGTGCCAGCAGCTTTGTTCCCCTGAATCAGCCCCAGCATTTT. Translated, it gives CASSFVPLNQPQHF.